Described below is a single TCR beta chain sequence and its context. This sample was included in a study of cytomegalovirus exposure and HLA in healthy donors. The PCR made use of 60 Vbeta and 13 Jbeta primers. Generated by immunoSEQ multiplex PCR, the TCRdb table keeps only in-frame clones and is missing some. The sample yields 200,000 or so clones, 65% to 85% seen once. Sequenced: PBMCs. This TCR was sampled from a man aged 30 to 45 in good health and CMV-seronegative.

In nucleotides, the CDR3 is TGTGCCAGCAGGCGGGGTTGGAATCAGCCCCAGCATTTT. This gives the protein CASRRGWNQPQHF. The J gene is TRBJ1-5, the V gene TRBV16, with D unresolved. The germline V and J ends were trimmed by 6 bases and 4 bases, with 10 bases remaining between them. This CDR3 has 13 amino acids. Per germline, CDR1 KGHSY and CDR2 FQNENV.